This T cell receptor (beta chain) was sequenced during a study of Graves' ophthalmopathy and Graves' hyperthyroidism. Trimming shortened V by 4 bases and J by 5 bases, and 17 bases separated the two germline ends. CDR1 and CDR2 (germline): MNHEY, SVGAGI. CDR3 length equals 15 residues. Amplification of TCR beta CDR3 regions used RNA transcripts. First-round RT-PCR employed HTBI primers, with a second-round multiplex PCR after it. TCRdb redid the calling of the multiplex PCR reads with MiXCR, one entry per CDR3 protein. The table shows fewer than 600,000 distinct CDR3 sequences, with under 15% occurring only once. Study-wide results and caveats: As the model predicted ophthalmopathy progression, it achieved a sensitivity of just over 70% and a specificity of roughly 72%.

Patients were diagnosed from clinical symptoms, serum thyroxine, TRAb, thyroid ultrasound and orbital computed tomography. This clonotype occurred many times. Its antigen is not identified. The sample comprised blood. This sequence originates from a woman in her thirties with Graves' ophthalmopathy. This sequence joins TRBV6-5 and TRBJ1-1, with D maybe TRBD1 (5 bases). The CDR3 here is CASSWGTPRGTEAFF. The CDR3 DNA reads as TGTGCCAGCAGTTGGGGGACGCCGCGGGGGACTGAAGCTTTCTTT.